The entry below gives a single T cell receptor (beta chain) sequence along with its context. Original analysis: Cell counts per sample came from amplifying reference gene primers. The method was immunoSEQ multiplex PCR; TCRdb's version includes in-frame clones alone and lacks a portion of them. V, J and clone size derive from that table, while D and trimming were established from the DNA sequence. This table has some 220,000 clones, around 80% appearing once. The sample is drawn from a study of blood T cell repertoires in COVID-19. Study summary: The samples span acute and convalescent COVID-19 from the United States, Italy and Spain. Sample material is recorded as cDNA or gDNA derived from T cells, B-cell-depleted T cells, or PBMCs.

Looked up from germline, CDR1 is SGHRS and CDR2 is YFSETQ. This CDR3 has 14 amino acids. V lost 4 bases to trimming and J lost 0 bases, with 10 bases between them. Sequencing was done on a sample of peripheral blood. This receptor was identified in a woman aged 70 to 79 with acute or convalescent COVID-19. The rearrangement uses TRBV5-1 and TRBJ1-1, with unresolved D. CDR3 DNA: TGCGCCAGCAGCGCCACAGCCATGAACACTGAAGCTTTCTTT. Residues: CASSATAMNTEAFF.